These 23 T cell receptor beta chains were all obtained from the same sample, sequenced in a study of blood T cell repertoires in COVID-19. Some clones are missing from TCRdb's copy, which holds only in-frame ones; the method was immunoSEQ multiplex PCR. The sample holds about 370,000 clones, 89% seen once. Sequenced sample: peripheral blood. The receptors were sampled from a woman aged 30 to 39 with COVID-19, enrolled during active disease.

The chain carries TRBV19 and TRBJ2-7; D possibly corresponds to TRBD2 (6 bases). Germline V gives CDR1 LNHDA, CDR2 SQIVND (reference sequence). Trimming cost V 1 base and J 7 bases, with 17 bases left between them. This CDR3 has 15 residues. CDR3 in amino acids: CASSIGGVRREEQYF. The CDR3 coding sequence is TGTGCCAGTAGTATAGGCGGGGTTCGTCGGGAAGAGCAGTACTTC. Drawing the rest from reference TRBV19 and TRBJ2-7, the complete variable domain is DGGITQSPKYLFRKEGQNVTLSCEQNLNHDAMYWYRQDPGQGLRLIYYSQIVNDFQKGDIAEGYSVSREKKESFPLTVTSAQKNPTAFYLCASSIGGVRREEQYFGPGTRLTVT.

The J gene is TRBJ1-1, the V gene TRBV2; D is unresolved. CDR1 and CDR2 (germline): SNHLY, FYNNEI. The CDR3 runs to 12 residues. With 6 bases removed from V and 6 bases from J, the gap between germline ends came to 11 bases. The CDR3 DNA sequence: TGTGCCAGCAGCGACCTTGGAGCTGAAGCTTTCTTT. The encoded protein is CASSDLGAEAFF.

The chain joins TRBV24-1 to TRBJ2-2; 11 positions agree with TRBD1. The ends lost 4 bases at V and 3 bases at J; junction bases unmatched: 12. Per the germline V gene, CDR1 is KGHDR and CDR2 is SFDVKD. The CDR3 runs 19 residues. As DNA, the CDR3 is TGTGCCACCAGTGACCCTCCCGGGACAGGGGGACGGGACACCGGGGAGCTGTTTTTT. Translation: CATSDPPGTGGRDTGELFF.

The V and J genes are TRBV27 and TRBJ1-5; no firm D call. CDR3 length: 13 residues. V lost 6 bases and J lost 5, with 11 bases in between. The V gene's germline CDR1 is MNHEY and CDR2 SMNVEV (reference sequence). In DNA form, the CDR3 reads TGTGCCAGCAGCGCGACTAACTATCAGCCCCAGCATTTT. This codes for CASSATNYQPQHF.

V usage is TRBV27 and J usage is TRBJ2-2; perhaps TRBD2 as D (6 bases). The germline V gene has CDR1 MNHEY and CDR2 SMNVEV (reference sequence). The CDR3 spans 16 residues. V lost 0 bases to trimming and J lost 4 bases, with 12 bases between them. The CDR3 loop reads CASSLSSGTATGELFF. In DNA, the CDR3 is TGTGCCAGCAGTTTATCGTCCGGGACTGCCACCGGGGAGCTGTTTTTT.

The chain is built from TRBV7-9 and TRBJ2-2; D is possibly TRBD2 (6 bases). V was pared by 5 bases and J by 3 bases, with 16 bases between. Germline values: CDR1 SEHNR, CDR2 FQNEAQ (reference sequence). The CDR3 totals 16 residues. This CDR3 reads CASSHKTRGDTGELFF. CDR3 DNA: TGTGCCAGCAGCCATAAAACCCGCGGGGACACCGGGGAGCTGTTTTTT.

This clone has a handful of counts. The chain links TRBV19 to TRBJ2-2, with TRBD2 matching over 7 bases. The junction had 7 bases not matched to a gene; V was cut back by 5 bases and J by 4 bases. The CDR3 has 15 residues. Germline values: CDR1 LNHDA, CDR2 SQIVND (reference sequence). The CDR3 loop is CASSGRGQVTGELFF. Written as DNA, the CDR3 is TGTGCCAGTAGTGGGAGGGGTCAGGTCACCGGGGAGCTGTTTTTT.

The V gene is TRBV10-3, the J gene TRBJ2-4, with D perhaps TRBD2 (7 bases). CDR1 and CDR2 from the germline V gene are ENHRY and SYGVKD. Trimming took 0 bases from V and 5 from J, leaving 17 bases between them. The CDR3 has 17 residues. In DNA form, the CDR3 reads TGTGCCATCAGTGAGTCGACCGGGGGGCGGGAACAAAACATTCAGTACTTC. Translated: CAISESTGGREQNIQYF.

This clone was found a few times. V usage is TRBV28 and J usage is TRBJ1-1; weak D call: TRBD1 (5 bases). Trimming removed 2 bases from V and 1 base from J, with 23 bases in between. Germline V lookup: CDR1 MDHEN, CDR2 SYDVKM. CDR3 size: 19 residues. CDR3 region: CASSLRFPDRLGSNTEAFF. The CDR3, as DNA: TGTGCCAGCAGTTTAAGGTTCCCAGACAGATTGGGGTCGAACACTGAAGCTTTCTTT.

The chain uses TRBV9 and TRBJ1-1, with 9 bases that match TRBD1. Germline CDR1 is SGDLS and CDR2 is YYNGEE. Trimming took 5 bases from V and 0 from J; bases not matched to a gene: 5. The CDR3 totals 15 residues. CDR3 nucleotides: TGTGCCAGCAGTGACCGACAGGGGGTGAACACTGAAGCTTTCTTT. Its protein is CASSDRQGVNTEAFF.

This clone was detected a few times. The chain joins TRBV19 to TRBJ2-3; TRBD2 aligns across 7 bases. The CDR3 has 16 residues. V was clipped by 4 bases and J by 0 bases; unmatched bases: 7. Germline V gene data show CDR1 as LNHDA and CDR2 as SQIVND (reference sequence). The CDR3 protein is CASSRLARPSTDTQYF. Written as DNA, the CDR3 is TGTGCCAGTAGTAGACTAGCTAGACCTAGCACAGATACGCAGTATTTT.

V usage is TRBV7-9 and J usage is TRBJ1-5, with 12 bases matching TRBD1. The CDR3 contains 15 residues. The V segment lost 5 bases and the J segment 7 bases; nucleotides outside the gene matches: 6. Germline-derived CDR1 and CDR2 are SEHNR and FQNEAQ (reference sequence). The CDR3 loop is CASSPGQGAGQPQHF. The CDR3 coding sequence is TGTGCCAGCAGCCCGGGACAGGGGGCGGGACAGCCCCAGCATTTT. Together with reference TRBV7-9 and TRBJ1-5, the CDR3 gives the full variable domain: DTGVSQNPRHKITKRGQNVTFRCDPISEHNRLYWYRQTLGQGPEFLTYFQNEAQLEKSRLLSDRFSAERPKGSFSTLEIQRTEQGDSAMYLCASSPGQGAGQPQHFGDGTRLSIL.

This chain joins TRBV4-1 and TRBJ1-1; 12 bases map to TRBD1. Germline CDR1 reads MGHRA; CDR2 reads YSYEKL. The J segment lost 3 bases and the V segment lost 3 bases, leaving 8 bases of the junction unmatched. The CDR3 sequence is 17 residues long. The CDR3 spells CASSQGQGAGLDTEAFF. In nucleotides, the CDR3 is TGCGCCAGCAGCCAGGGACAGGGGGCGGGATTGGACACTGAAGCTTTCTTT.

The rearrangement uses TRBV20-1 and TRBJ2-4; D is perhaps TRBD1 (5 bases). The CDR3 spans 11 residues. The germline V gene encodes CDR1 DFQATT and CDR2 SNEGSKA (reference sequence). The ends were cut back, 4 bases at V and 10 bases at J, with 11 bases in the middle. This CDR3 reads CSAISKGIQYF. CDR3 DNA: TGCAGTGCTATTTCTAAGGGGATTCAGTACTTC.

This clone was observed a few times. The chain is built from TRBV6-5 and TRBJ2-6, with a tentative D call TRBD2 (5 bases). The germline gives CDR1 MNHEY, CDR2 SVGAGI. Trimming left V 7 bases short and J 4 bases short, with 8 bases between. The CDR3 sequence is 13 residues long. Here the CDR3 reads CASNGVGANVLTF. CDR3 in DNA: TGTGCCAGCAACGGGGTCGGGGCCAACGTCCTGACTTTC.

V usage is TRBV28 and J usage is TRBJ1-6; possible D gene TRBD1, 6 bases. CDR1 is MDHEN, CDR2 SYDVKM, per germline. The CDR3 extends over 15 amino acids. V lost 6 bases to trimming and J lost 10 bases, with 19 bases between them. The CDR3 coding sequence is TGTGCCAGCAGGCCTCCGACAGGCACGGGCTCACCCCTCCACTTT. Translation gives CASRPPTGTGSPLHF.

The chain joins TRBV6-2 or TRBV6-3 to TRBJ2-7; possible D gene TRBD2, 6 bases. The CDR3 sequence is 12 residues long. CDR1 is MNHEY and CDR2 is SVGEGT in the germline V gene. V lost 6 bases, J lost 2 bases, and 8 bases lay in between. The CDR3 loop is CASSKRAYEQYV. DNA for the CDR3: TGTGCCAGCAGCAAGCGGGCCTACGAGCAGTACGTC.

The gene calls are TRBV28 and TRBJ2-6, with TRBD1 matching over 9 bases. Trimming took 4 bases from V and 4 from J; bases not matched to a gene: 14. Germline CDR1 is MDHEN and CDR2 is SYDVKM. The CDR3 is made up of 19 amino acids. The CDR3, as DNA: TGTGCCAGCAGTTCCTTTCTCACAGGGGGCTTGCGCGGGGCCAACGTCCTGACTTTC. Encoded protein: CASSSFLTGGLRGANVLTF.

This clone was seen a handful of times. The chain employs TRBV2 and TRBJ2-7; 8 bases fit TRBD2. This CDR3 is built from 15 residues. Losses at the gene ends were 6 bases for V and 3 bases for J; bases not matched to a gene: 10. Germline V gives CDR1 SNHLY, CDR2 FYNNEI. CDR3 sequence reads: CASSNPGLESYEQYF. Written as DNA, the CDR3 is TGTGCCAGCAGCAATCCGGGACTAGAGAGCTACGAGCAGTACTTC.

V gene TRBV6-2 or TRBV6-3 combines with J gene TRBJ1-2, with 7 bases lining up with TRBD1. CDR3 length: 14 amino acids. Germline trimming cut 3 bases from V and 8 bases from J; bases unmatched to any gene: 9. Germline loops: CDR1 MNHEY, CDR2 SVGEGT. The CDR3 here is CASSYPTGWAGYTF. In nucleotides, the CDR3 is TGTGCCAGCAGTTATCCGACAGGGTGGGCAGGCTACACCTTC.

The chain uses TRBV5-6 and TRBJ2-1, with 8 bases fitting TRBD1. V shed 1 base, J shed 8 bases, and the junction held 8 bases outside the gene matches. The CDR3 is 15 amino acids. Germline assignment: CDR1 SGHDT and CDR2 YYEEEE. The CDR3 loop is CASSLRQGARDEQFF. The CDR3 DNA is TGTGCCAGCAGCTTGAGGCAGGGGGCTAGGGATGAGCAGTTCTTC.

The V gene is TRBV6-5, the J gene TRBJ2-5; 10 bases match TRBD1. The J segment lost 5 bases and the V segment lost 5 bases, leaving 8 bases of the junction unmatched. The CDR3 spans 15 residues. Germline CDR1 and CDR2: MNHEY and SVGAGI. In DNA, the CDR3 is TGTGCCAGCAGTAAATTGGGACAGGGGCTGGAGACCCAGTACTTC. Amino acids: CASSKLGQGLETQYF.

In its sample, this clone was seen once. Here the CDR3 DNA reads TGTGCCAGCAGGCCGGGACAGGGGGCCTACGAGCAGTACGTC. Its protein product is CASRPGQGAYEQYV. The chain employs TRBV7-8 and TRBJ2-7; 11 bases fit TRBD1. The germline V gene encodes CDR1 SGHVS and CDR2 FQNEAQ. The V gene end was trimmed by 6 bases and the J gene end by 2 bases; junction bases not matched to a gene: 3. The CDR3 loop spans 14 amino acids.